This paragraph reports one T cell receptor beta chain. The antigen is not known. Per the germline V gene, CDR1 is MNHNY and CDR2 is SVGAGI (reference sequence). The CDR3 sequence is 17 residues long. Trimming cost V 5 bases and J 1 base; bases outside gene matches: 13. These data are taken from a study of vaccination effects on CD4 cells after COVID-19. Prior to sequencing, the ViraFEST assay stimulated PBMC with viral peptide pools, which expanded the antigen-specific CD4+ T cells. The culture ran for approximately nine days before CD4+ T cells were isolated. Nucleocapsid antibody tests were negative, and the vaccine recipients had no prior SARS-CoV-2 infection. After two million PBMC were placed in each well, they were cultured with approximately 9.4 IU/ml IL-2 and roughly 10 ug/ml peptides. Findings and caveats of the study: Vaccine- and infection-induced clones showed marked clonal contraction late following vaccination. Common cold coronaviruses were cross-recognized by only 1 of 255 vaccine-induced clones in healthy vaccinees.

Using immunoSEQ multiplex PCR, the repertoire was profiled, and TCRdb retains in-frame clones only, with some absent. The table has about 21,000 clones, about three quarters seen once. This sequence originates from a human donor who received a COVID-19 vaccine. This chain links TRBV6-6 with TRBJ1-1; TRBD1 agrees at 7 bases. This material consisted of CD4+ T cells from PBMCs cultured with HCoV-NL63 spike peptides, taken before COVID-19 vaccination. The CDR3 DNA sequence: TGTGCCAGCAGTCTCCAGGGGGGTCACTTCCCGAACACTGAAGCTTTCTTT. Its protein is CASSLQGGHFPNTEAFF.